The 2 T cell receptor beta chains below all came from one sample that was sequenced in a study of blood T cell repertoires in COVID-19. TCRdb's table, derived via immunoSEQ multiplex PCR, lists solely in-frame clones and lacks some. There are 220,000 or so clones in the sample; 65% to 85% occur only once, and 3% to 4% lies in the top ten. The source material was PBMCs or T cells enriched from blood (not recorded which). Source of these receptors: a woman aged 60-75 years who had recovered from COVID-19.

The chain carries TRBV5-6 and TRBJ2-1, with 7 bases fitting TRBD1. V lost 0 bases, J lost 12 bases, and 12 bases stayed unmatched. This CDR3 has 15 residues. CDR1 and CDR2 (germline): SGHDT, YYEEEE. CDR3 bases: TGTGCCAGCAGCTTGGGAGGGGGCGATTTCCTTAGGCAGTTCTTC. Its translation is CASSLGGGDFLRQFF.

In DNA, the CDR3 is TGTGCCAGCAGCTTCGGGACAGGGGGATACAATGAGCAGTTCTTC. It encodes CASSFGTGGYNEQFF. The J gene is TRBJ2-1, the V gene TRBV7-7; TRBD1 aligns across 11 bases. With V trimmed by 3 bases and J by 4 bases, 2 bases remained unmatched. CDR3 length: 15 amino acids. Germline values: CDR1 SSHAT, CDR2 FNYEAQ (reference sequence).